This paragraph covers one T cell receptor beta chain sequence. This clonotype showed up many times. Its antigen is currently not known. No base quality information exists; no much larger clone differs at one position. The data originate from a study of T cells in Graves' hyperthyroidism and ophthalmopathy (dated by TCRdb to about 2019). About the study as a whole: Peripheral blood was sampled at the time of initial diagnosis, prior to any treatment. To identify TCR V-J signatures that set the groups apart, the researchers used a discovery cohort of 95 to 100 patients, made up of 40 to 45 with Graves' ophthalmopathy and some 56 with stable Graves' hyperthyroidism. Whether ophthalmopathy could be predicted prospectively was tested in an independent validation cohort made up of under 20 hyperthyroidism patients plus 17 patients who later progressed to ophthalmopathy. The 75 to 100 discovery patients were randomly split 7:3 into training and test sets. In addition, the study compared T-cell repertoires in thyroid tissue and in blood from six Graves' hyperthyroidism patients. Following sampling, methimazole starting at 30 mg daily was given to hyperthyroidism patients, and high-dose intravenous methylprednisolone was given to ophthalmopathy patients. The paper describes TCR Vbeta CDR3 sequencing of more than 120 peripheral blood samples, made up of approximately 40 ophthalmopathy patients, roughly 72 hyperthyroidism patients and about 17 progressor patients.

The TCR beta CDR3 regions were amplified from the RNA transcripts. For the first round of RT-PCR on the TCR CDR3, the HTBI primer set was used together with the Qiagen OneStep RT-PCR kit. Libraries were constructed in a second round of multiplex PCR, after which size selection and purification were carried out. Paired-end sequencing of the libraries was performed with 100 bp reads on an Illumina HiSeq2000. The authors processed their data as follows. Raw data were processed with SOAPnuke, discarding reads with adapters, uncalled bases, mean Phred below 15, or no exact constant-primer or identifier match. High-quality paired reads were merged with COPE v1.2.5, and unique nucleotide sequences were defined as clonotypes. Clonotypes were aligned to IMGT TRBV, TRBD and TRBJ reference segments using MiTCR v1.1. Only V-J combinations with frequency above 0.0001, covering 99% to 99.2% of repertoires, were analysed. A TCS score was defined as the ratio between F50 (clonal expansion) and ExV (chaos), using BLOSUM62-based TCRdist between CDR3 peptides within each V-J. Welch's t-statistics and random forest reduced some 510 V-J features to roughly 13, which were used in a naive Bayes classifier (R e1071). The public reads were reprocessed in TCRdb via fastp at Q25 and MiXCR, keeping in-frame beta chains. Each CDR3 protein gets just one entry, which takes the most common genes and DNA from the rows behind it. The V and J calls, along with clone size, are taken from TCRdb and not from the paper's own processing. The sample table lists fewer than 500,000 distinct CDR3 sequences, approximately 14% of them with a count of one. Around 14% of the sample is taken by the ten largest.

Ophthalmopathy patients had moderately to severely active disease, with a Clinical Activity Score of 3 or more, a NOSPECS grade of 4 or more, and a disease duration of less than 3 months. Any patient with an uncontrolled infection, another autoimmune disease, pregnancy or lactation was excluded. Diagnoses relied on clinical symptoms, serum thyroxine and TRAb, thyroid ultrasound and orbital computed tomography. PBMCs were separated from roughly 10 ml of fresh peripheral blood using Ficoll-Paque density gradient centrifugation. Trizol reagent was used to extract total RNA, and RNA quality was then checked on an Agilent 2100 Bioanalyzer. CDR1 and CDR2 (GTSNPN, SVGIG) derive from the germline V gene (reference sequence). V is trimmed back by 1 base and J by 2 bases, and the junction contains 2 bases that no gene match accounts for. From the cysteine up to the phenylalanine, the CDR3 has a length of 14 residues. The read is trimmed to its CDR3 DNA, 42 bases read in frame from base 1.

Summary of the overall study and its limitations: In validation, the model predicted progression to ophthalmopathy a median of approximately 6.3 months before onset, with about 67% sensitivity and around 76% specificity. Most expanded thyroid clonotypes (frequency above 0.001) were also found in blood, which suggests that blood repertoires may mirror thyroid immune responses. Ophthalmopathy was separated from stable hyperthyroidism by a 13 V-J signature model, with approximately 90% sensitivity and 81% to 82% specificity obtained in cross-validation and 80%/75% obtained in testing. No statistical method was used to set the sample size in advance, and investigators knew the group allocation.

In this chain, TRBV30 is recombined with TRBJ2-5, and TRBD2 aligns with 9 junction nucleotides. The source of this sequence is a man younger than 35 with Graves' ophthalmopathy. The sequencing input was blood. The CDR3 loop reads CAWSGLAVQETQYF. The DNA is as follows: TGTGCCTGGAGTGGACTAGCGGTACAAGAGACCCAGTACTTC.